The 19 T cell receptor beta chains below were found in one sample sequenced in a study of shared clonotypes between healthy human individuals. Method: immunoSEQ multiplex PCR; TCRdb's copy keeps in-frame clones and lacks some. The table records a few million clones, about 92% of them present only once. The specimen was naive CD4+ T cells sorted from blood. Regarding subset: CD45RA+ positively selected. The origin of the receptors is a man aged 18 to 29 in good health.

In regard to this clone: This sample also contains other DNA sequences that code for the same CDR3. The CDR3 DNA is TGCAGTGCTAGTGTTACAGATACGCAGTATTTT. Translated, it gives CSASVTDTQYF. The genes are TRBV20-1 and TRBJ2-3; D unclear. CDR1 is DFQATT and CDR2 is SNEGSKA in the germline V gene (reference sequence). The CDR3 length is 11 residues. V shed 3 bases and J shed 3 bases, with 4 bases lying between them.

The V gene is TRBV10-3, the J gene TRBJ2-5; the match to TRBD1 covers 7 bases. Germline V gene data show CDR1 as ENHRY and CDR2 as SYGVKD. The CDR3 is 16 amino acids. The V gene end was trimmed by 3 bases and the J gene end by 5 bases; junction bases not matched to a gene: 12. This CDR3 reads CAISDSYGTAGETQYF. In DNA, the CDR3 is TGTGCCATCAGTGACTCCTACGGGACAGCAGGGGAGACCCAGTACTTC.

V is TRBV4-3 and J is TRBJ1-1; D is unresolved. Deletions cut 3 bases from V and 0 bases from J, with 11 bases between. Germline V gives CDR1 LGHNA, CDR2 YSLEER. CDR3 length equals 15 residues. CDR3 sequence reads: CASSHVDNMNTEAFF. The CDR3 DNA is TGCGCCAGCAGCCATGTCGACAACATGAACACTGAAGCTTTCTTT.

The chain uses TRBV9 and TRBJ1-2; no reliable D call. The V gene lost 3 bases and the J gene lost 0 bases, with 6 bases spanning the gap. The CDR3 is made up of 13 amino acids. Germline V CDR1 and CDR2: SGDLS, YYNGEE. For the CDR3, the DNA is TGTGCCAGCAGCGCGGGGTCTAACTATGGCTACACCTTC. Its translation is CASSAGSNYGYTF.

V and J are TRBV7-2 and TRBJ1-2; maybe TRBD1 (5 bases). CDR3 length equals 14 residues. Germline V gives CDR1 SGHTA, CDR2 FQGNSA. V gave up 1 base and J gave up 3 bases, with 9 bases separating them. CDR3 coding DNA: TGTGCCAGCAGCTTAGATGGGGGGGACTATGGCTACACCTTC. Translating it yields CASSLDGGDYGYTF.

The CDR3 loop is CASGQGYNSPLHF. As DNA, the CDR3 is TGTGCCAGTGGACAGGGCTATAATTCACCCCTCCACTTT. The chain combines TRBV19 with TRBJ1-6; TRBD1 aligns across 8 bases. CDR1 LNHDA and CDR2 SQIVND come from the germline V gene (reference sequence). This CDR3 region has 13 residues. The J segment lost 3 bases and the V segment lost 8 bases, leaving 0 bases of the junction unmatched. The complete variable domain, with remaining parts taken from reference TRBV19 and TRBJ1-6, reads DGGITQSPKYLFRKEGQNVTLSCEQNLNHDAMYWYRQDPGQGLRLIYYSQIVNDFQKGDIAEGYSVSREKKESFPLTVTSAQKNPTAFYLCASGQGYNSPLHFGNGTRLTVT.

The V call is TRBV6-1, the J call TRBJ1-1; TRBD1 agrees at 7 bases. With V trimmed by 2 bases and J by 7 bases, 4 bases remained unmatched. Looked up from germline, CDR1 is MNHNS and CDR2 is SASEGT. The CDR3 consists of 13 residues. The CDR3: CASSEIGQVEAFF. In nucleotides, the CDR3 is TGTGCCAGCAGTGAAATCGGACAGGTTGAAGCTTTCTTT.

The chain carries TRBV25-1 and TRBJ1-2; D gene unclear. V shed 1 base and J shed 8 bases, with 14 bases lying between them. CDR3 length: 14 amino acids. CDR1 is MGHDK and CDR2 is SYGVNS in the germline V gene. The CDR3 loop reads CASSELVEVTGYTF. The CDR3 DNA follows: TGTGCCAGCAGTGAATTAGTGGAGGTAACCGGCTACACCTTC.

The chain couples TRBV9 to TRBJ1-2, with D unclear. V was cut by 0 bases and J by 4 bases, with 10 bases left in between. Germline-derived CDR1 and CDR2 are SGDLS and YYNGEE. The CDR3 extends over 14 amino acids. The CDR3 region has the DNA TGTGCCAGCAGCGTAGGGAGAGGAGCCTATGGCTACACCTTC. Encoded protein: CASSVGRGAYGYTF.

Remarks on this clone: Other DNA sequences in the sample encode the same CDR3. The J gene is TRBJ1-5, the V gene TRBV5-1; 7 bases agree with TRBD1. Trimming cost V 5 bases and J 4 bases; bases outside gene matches: 6. The germline V gene has CDR1 SGHRS and CDR2 YFSETQ. The CDR3 is made up of 14 amino acids. The CDR3 coding sequence is TGCGCCAGCAGTCCAGGGACAGTTAATCAGCCCCAGCATTTT. Its translation: CASSPGTVNQPQHF.

The V gene is TRBV6-1, the J gene TRBJ2-5; 10 bases align to TRBD2. This CDR3 contains 13 residues. Germline V gene lookup returns CDR1 MNHNS and CDR2 SASEGT. V was clipped by 4 bases and J by 8 bases; unmatched bases: 4. CDR3 sequence: CASSGSSGSTQYF. The CDR3 nucleotides are TGTGCCAGCAGTGGGTCTAGCGGGAGTACCCAGTACTTC.

This chain uses TRBV28 with TRBJ1-2; 7 bases agree with TRBD1. The CDR3 is 13 residues long. Germline V gene lookup returns CDR1 MDHEN and CDR2 SYDVKM. J was trimmed by 2 bases and V by 8 bases; bases with no gene match: 5. The CDR3: CASGSTGNYGYTF. The CDR3 DNA is TGTGCCAGCGGGTCGACAGGGAACTATGGCTACACCTTC.

J is TRBJ2-6 and V is TRBV27; D not resolved. The CDR3 totals 12 residues. Germline loops: CDR1 MNHEY, CDR2 SMNVEV (reference sequence). V gave up 4 bases and J gave up 8 bases, with 6 bases separating them. CDR3 residues: CASSSPPNVLTF. The CDR3 DNA reads as TGTGCCAGCAGTTCCCCCCCCAACGTCCTGACTTTC.

In regard to this clone: The same CDR3 is also encoded by other DNA sequences in this sample. The chain links TRBV28 to TRBJ2-7; 11 bases map to TRBD1. CDR1 MDHEN and CDR2 SYDVKM come from the germline V gene. V lost 6 bases to trimming and J lost 3 bases; unmatched junction nucleotides: 7. The CDR3 length is 15 residues. CDR3: CASSSPGQGDYEQYF. As DNA, the CDR3 is TGTGCCAGCAGCTCTCCGGGACAGGGGGACTACGAGCAGTACTTC.

The chain couples TRBV19 to TRBJ2-5, with a possible D match to TRBD2 (5 bases). The V gene lost 5 bases and the J gene lost 5 bases, with 12 bases spanning the gap. Germline V gene sequence: CDR1 LNHDA, CDR2 SQIVND (reference sequence). The CDR3 extends over 13 amino acids. The CDR3 DNA is TGTGCCAGTAGTCCCTGGGAGAGGGAGACCCAGTACTTC. This codes for CASSPWERETQYF.

This clone showed up just a few times. Other DNA variants within this sample encode the same CDR3. The chain recombines TRBV9 with TRBJ2-5; tentatively, D is TRBD1 or TRBD2 (6 bases each). The CDR3 sequence is 15 residues long. CDR1 and CDR2 from the germline V gene are SGDLS and YYNGEE. V gave up 0 bases and J gave up 5 bases, with 14 bases separating them. The CDR3: CASSVAEGGRETQYF. The CDR3, as DNA: TGTGCCAGCAGCGTAGCTGAGGGGGGCCGGGAGACCCAGTACTTC.

This sequence joins TRBV7-8 and TRBJ1-3, with 9 positions matching TRBD1. There are 14 residues in the CDR3. Trimming cost V 8 bases and J 2 bases; bases outside gene matches: 4. The germline V gene has CDR1 SGHVS and CDR2 FQNEAQ. CDR3 sequence: CASGDRGTGNTIYF. Written as DNA, the CDR3 is TGTGCCAGCGGAGACAGGGGGACTGGAAACACCATATATTTT.

V gene TRBV9 combines with J gene TRBJ2-3; tentative D call: TRBD1 (6 bases). The germline CDR1 and CDR2 sequences are SGDLS and YYNGEE. The ends were cut back, 0 bases at V and 6 bases at J, with 14 bases in the middle. The CDR3 runs 15 residues. The CDR3 loop reads CASSVAPRGWDTQYF. As DNA, the CDR3 is TGTGCCAGCAGCGTAGCCCCCAGGGGCTGGGATACGCAGTATTTT.

The J gene is TRBJ1-4, the V gene TRBV4-1, with TRBD1 matching over 9 bases. The CDR3 consists of 15 residues. Unmatched junction bases numbered 5, after V lost 1 base and J lost 8 bases. The germline gives CDR1 MGHRA, CDR2 YSYEKL. CDR3 protein: CASSQGGTGTEKLFF. The DNA of the CDR3 is TGCGCCAGCAGCCAAGGAGGGACAGGGACCGAAAAACTGTTTTTT.